One sample yielded the 12 T cell receptor beta chains listed below, sequenced in a study of CD4 T cells in relation to SARS-CoV-2 and coronaviruses. Some clones are missing from TCRdb's copy, which holds only in-frame ones; the method was immunoSEQ multiplex PCR. Of about 11,000 clones in the sample, around 68% were seen once. For these TCRs, the target antigens are not known. CD4+ T cells from unexposed donors were obtained before the COVID-19 pandemic (2011-2018). Isolation of CD4+ T cells took place after roughly nine days in culture. Sequencing was performed on CD4+ T cells from PBMCs, cultured in vitro. The receptors stem from a human donor in good health.

This sequence joins TRBV6-5 and TRBJ1-2, with no clear D. This CDR3 has 14 residues. The germline V gene encodes CDR1 MNHEY and CDR2 SVGAGI. The ends were cut back, 7 bases at V and 4 bases at J, with 16 bases in the middle. CDR3 nucleotides: TGTGCCAGCACCTCCGGGAGCCCGATCTATGGCTACACCTTC. Amino acid sequence: CASTSGSPIYGYTF.

The chain links TRBV7-9 to TRBJ2-7, with 8 bases lining up with TRBD2. The germline V gene has CDR1 SEHNR and CDR2 FQNEAQ (reference sequence). There are 11 residues in the CDR3. Losses at the gene ends were 8 bases for V and 6 bases for J; bases not matched to a gene: 3. CDR3 residues: CASQREIEQYF. As DNA, the CDR3 is TGTGCCAGCCAGCGGGAGATCGAGCAGTACTTC.

The V and J genes are TRBV7-8 and TRBJ1-2, with a weak D call TRBD1 (6 bases). The CDR3 extends over 15 amino acids. V shed 1 base and J shed 6 bases, with 15 bases lying between them. CDR1 SGHVS and CDR2 FQNEAQ come from the germline V gene. The CDR3 protein is CASSLGSGASDGYTF. The CDR3, as DNA: TGTGCCAGCAGCTTAGGGTCAGGGGCTTCAGATGGCTACACCTTC. The complete variable domain, with remaining parts taken from reference TRBV7-8 and TRBJ1-2, reads GAGVSQSPRYKVAKRGQDVALRCDPISGHVSLFWYQQALGQGPEFLTYFQNEAQLDKSGLPSDRFFAERPEGSVSTLKIQRTQQEDSAVYLCASSLGSGASDGYTFGSGTRLTVV.

The gene calls are TRBV19 and TRBJ1-1; maybe TRBD1 (6 bases). V lost 7 bases and J 0 bases, leaving 15 bases between the germline ends. This CDR3 region has 15 residues. Germline CDR1 and CDR2: LNHDA and SQIVND (reference sequence). The CDR3 DNA reads as TGTGCCAGTACTCCCCAGGGGACAATGAACACTGAAGCTTTCTTT. It encodes CASTPQGTMNTEAFF.

The rearrangement joins TRBV19 to TRBJ1-3; the D is unclear. CDR1 is LNHDA, CDR2 SQIVND, per germline (reference sequence). This CDR3 comprises 14 residues. V shed 5 bases and J shed 3 bases, with 11 bases lying between them. In DNA, the CDR3 is TGTGCCAGTAGTCCTAGGGTATTTGGAAACACCATATATTTT. It translates to CASSPRVFGNTIYF.

This clone was seen more than once but under ten times. The chain joins TRBV7-2 to TRBJ1-2; 10 bases line up with TRBD1. Per germline, CDR1 SGHTA and CDR2 FQGNSA. V dropped 3 bases and J dropped 6; count of bases not matched to a gene: 7. The CDR3 is 15 amino acids. The CDR3 bases are TGTGCCAGCAGCTTTAAGACAGGGGGCACGAATGGCTACACCTTC. Translating it yields CASSFKTGGTNGYTF.

V is TRBV19 and J is TRBJ1-5; possible D gene TRBD1, 5 bases. Deletions cut 7 bases from V and 4 bases from J, with 14 bases between. The CDR3 contains 14 residues. In germline, CDR1 is LNHDA, CDR2 SQIVND (reference sequence). DNA for the CDR3: TGTGCCAGTAAGTTGGGGGTTGGGAATCAGCCCCAGCATTTT. Residues: CASKLGVGNQPQHF.

The chain carries TRBV7-2 and TRBJ2-7; 8 bases line up with TRBD2. CDR3 length: 16 amino acids. The ends lost 1 base at V and 2 bases at J; junction bases unmatched: 7. CDR1 and CDR2 (germline): SGHTA, FQGNSA. The CDR3, as DNA: TGTGCCAGCAGCTTAGGGGGCGGGGGGACCCCCTACGAGCAGTACTTC. Translated, it gives CASSLGGGGTPYEQYF.

Only a few counts were recorded for this clone. The chain recombines TRBV10-1 with TRBJ2-5; 11 bases align to TRBD2. CDR3 size: 14 residues. V gave up 7 bases and J gave up 3 bases; unmatched junction bases: 4. Germline values: CDR1 WNHNN, CDR2 SYGVQD (reference sequence). This chain's CDR3 is CASTQLAGEETQYF. CDR3 DNA sequence: TGCGCCAGCACCCAACTAGCGGGGGAAGAGACCCAGTACTTC.

V usage is TRBV11-2 and J usage is TRBJ1-2, with 7 bases matching TRBD1. CDR3 size: 14 residues. Unmatched junction bases numbered 4, after V lost 2 bases and J lost 4 bases. The germline V gene has CDR1 SGHAT and CDR2 FQNNGV. The CDR3 region is CASSLLDRPYGYTF. The CDR3 DNA is TGTGCCAGCAGCTTACTGGACAGGCCCTATGGCTACACCTTC.

This clone was found a few times. The chain uses TRBV19 and TRBJ2-7; tentative D call: TRBD2 (5 bases). The germline V gene encodes CDR1 LNHDA and CDR2 SQIVND (reference sequence). The V end lost 1 base, the J end lost 2 bases, and 6 bases lay between the germline ends. There are 13 residues in the CDR3. As DNA, the CDR3 is TGTGCCAGTAGTATAGTACTAGCCTACGAGCAGTACTTC. Translated: CASSIVLAYEQYF.

The chain couples TRBV7-2 to TRBJ2-3; 7 bases map to TRBD2. This CDR3 spans 17 amino acids. J was trimmed by 1 base and V by 5 bases; bases with no gene match: 12. Germline CDR1 SGHTA, CDR2 FQGNSA. The DNA of the CDR3 is TGTGCCAGCAGCCCCGTTTCAGCGGGGTTTGGCACAGATACGCAGTATTTT. Its translation is CASSPVSAGFGTDTQYF.